This T cell receptor beta chain was found in a study of graft-versus-host responses after intestinal transplantation. Study information: For two to four years after anti-thymocyte globulin induction, all recipients took tacrolimus and steroids.

Trimming shortened V by 5 bases and J by 1 base, and 9 bases separated the two germline ends. CDR1 and CDR2 (germline): SGHRS, YFSETQ. The CDR3 is made up of 13 amino acids. Lymphocytes (intraepithelial and lamina propria) were released by processing the graft tissue. Details on this clone: The antigen remains undetermined.

TCRdb keeps only in-frame clones here, not all; method: immunoSEQ multiplex PCR. The data show approximately 17,000 clones, with around 82% seen just once and 5.5% held by the top ten. The study's findings and limits: Recipient marrow contained GvH clones, some of which appeared first in ileum or blood. The presence of high graft-versus-host to host-versus-graft clonal ratios in allografts characterized patients with graft-donor T cell macrochimerism.

This clonotype originated in a human patient who received an intestinal transplant, so some T cells may come from the graft donor. The sequenced sample was ileum tissue, obtained 17 days after transplant. This chain connects TRBV5-1 to TRBJ1-1; TRBD1 is a possible D gene (6 bases). CDR3 coding DNA: TGCGCCAGCAGGCGGGGACAGAACACTGAAGCTTTCTTT. Translating it yields CASRRGQNTEAFF.